These 26 T cell receptor beta chains came from one sample sequenced in a study of T cell responses to AZD1222 COVID-19 vaccine. Here immunoSEQ multiplex PCR was the method, and the copy in TCRdb shows in-frame clones only, minus some. The top ten clones hold about 9.3% of a sample with tens of thousands of clones, roughly 89% of them seen once. The source material was peripheral blood, sampled 28 days after the second AZD1222 dose. The receptors derive from an adult who received the AZD1222 COVID-19 vaccine.

The table lists this clone with a count of one. The chain joins TRBV2 to TRBJ2-1; weak D call: TRBD2 (6 bases). The germline gives CDR1 SNHLY, CDR2 FYNNEI. The V end lost 6 bases, the J end lost 0 bases, and 15 bases lay between the germline ends. CDR3 length: 16 residues. CDR3 protein: CASRKSGSYSYNEQFF. CDR3 bases: TGTGCCAGCAGAAAGAGCGGGTCATACTCCTACAATGAGCAGTTCTTC.

The V call is TRBV29-1, the J call TRBJ1-2; D is uncertain. V was shortened by 5 bases and J by 1 base, with 14 bases between the two germline ends. Per germline, CDR1 SQVTM and CDR2 ANQGSEA. This CDR3 contains 14 residues. The CDR3 sequence is CSVKASGGNYGYTF. As DNA, the CDR3 is TGCAGCGTTAAGGCCTCAGGAGGTAACTATGGCTACACCTTC.

The rearrangement uses TRBV9 and TRBJ2-2, with 7 nucleotides matching TRBD2. J lost 2 bases, V lost 4 bases, and 5 bases had no gene match. The CDR3 has 15 residues. The germline V gene has CDR1 SGDLS and CDR2 YYNGEE. DNA of the CDR3: TGTGCCAGCAGCACGAGCGGGATTAACACCGGGGAGCTGTTTTTT. Protein product: CASSTSGINTGELFF.

The DNA for the CDR3 is TGTGCCAGTAGTATTCAGGGACTAATAACTGAAGCTTTCTTT. Translating gives CASSIQGLITEAFF. The rearrangement uses TRBV19 and TRBJ1-1, with a possible D match to TRBD1 (5 bases). V lost 3 bases and J 5 bases, leaving 13 bases between the germline ends. Germline V gene sequence: CDR1 LNHDA, CDR2 SQIVND (reference sequence). This CDR3 has 14 amino acids.

The chain is built from TRBV5-1 and TRBJ2-2; TRBD1 agrees at 8 bases. The CDR3 has 14 amino acids. Germline V lookup: CDR1 SGHRS, CDR2 YFSETQ. Losses at the gene ends were 5 bases for V and 5 bases for J; bases not matched to a gene: 5. The CDR3 reads CASRGQGATGELFF. Here the CDR3 DNA reads TGCGCCAGCAGAGGGCAGGGGGCAACCGGGGAGCTGTTTTTT.

The chain employs TRBV6-5 and TRBJ1-1; D is possibly TRBD1 (5 bases). Germline V gene sequence: CDR1 MNHEY, CDR2 SVGAGI. Trimming took off 8 bases at V and 2 bases at J, with 18 bases between the two ends. The CDR3 extends over 15 amino acids. The DNA for the CDR3 is TGTGCCAGCGGGCTGGCGGGAGGGGTTAACACTGAAGCTTTCTTT. The encoded protein is CASGLAGGVNTEAFF.

The V call is TRBV24-1, the J call TRBJ2-3; D is unclear. This CDR3 contains 15 residues. V lost 1 base, J lost 1 base, and 8 bases lay in between. CDR1 is KGHDR, CDR2 SFDVKD, per germline. The CDR3 loop reads CATSDFPGRTDTQYF. DNA of the CDR3: TGTGCCACCAGTGATTTCCCTGGGCGCACAGATACGCAGTATTTT.

CDR3 loop: CASSFLSGTPGTEAFF. The CDR3 region has the DNA TGTGCCAGCAGCTTTCTTTCCGGGACGCCCGGCACTGAAGCTTTCTTT. The rearrangement uses TRBV5-8 and TRBJ1-1; weak D call: TRBD1 (5 bases). Germline V gene data show CDR1 as SGHTS and CDR2 as YDEGEE. The CDR3 runs 16 residues. Trimming stripped 2 bases from V and 4 bases from J, with 18 bases between.

V gene TRBV19 combines with J gene TRBJ2-6, with TRBD2 matching over 14 bases. Germline V gene lookup returns CDR1 LNHDA and CDR2 SQIVND (reference sequence). The length of the CDR3 is 18 residues. Trimming took 10 bases from V and 0 from J; bases not matched to a gene: 8. The CDR3 DNA reads TGTGCCACACGACTAGCGGGAGGGGCAACCTCTGGGGCCAACGTCCTGACTTTC. Its protein product is CATRLAGGATSGANVLTF.

The chain links TRBV7-2 to TRBJ2-1, with 9 bases that match TRBD1. J lost 5 bases, V lost 3 bases, and 5 bases had no gene match. This CDR3 has 15 amino acids. Looked up from germline, CDR1 is SGHTA and CDR2 is FQGNSA. The CDR3 spells CASSFLGQGNNEQFF. The CDR3 DNA is TGTGCCAGCAGCTTCTTGGGACAGGGCAACAATGAGCAGTTCTTC.

The gene calls are TRBV11-3 and TRBJ1-3; D ambiguous. Germline V lookup: CDR1 SGHNT, CDR2 YENEEA. This CDR3 is built from 17 residues. The V end was cut by 1 base, the J end by 0 bases, with 13 bases between. In DNA, the CDR3 is TGTGCCAGCAGCTTAGGCGTTTTGGGGAACTCTGGAAACACCATATATTTT. It translates to CASSLGVLGNSGNTIYF.

The CDR3 protein is CASSLSTGGDTEAFF. In nucleotides, the CDR3 is TGTGCCAGCAGCCTATCGACAGGGGGTGACACTGAAGCTTTCTTT. The rearrangement uses TRBV7-3 and TRBJ1-1, with 9 bases aligning to TRBD1. This CDR3 spans 15 amino acids. Germline V CDR1 and CDR2: SGHTA, FQGTGA. J gave up 3 bases and V 5 bases, and 7 bases lay outside the gene matches. The full variable domain, its missing parts supplied by reference TRBV7-3 and TRBJ1-1, is GAGVSQTPSNKVTEKGKYVELRCDPISGHTALYWYRQSLGQGPEFLIYFQGTGAADDSGLPNDRFFAVRPEGSVSTLKIQRTERGDSAVYLCASSLSTGGDTEAFFGQGTRLTVV.

The rearrangement links TRBV2 to TRBJ2-1, with D possibly TRBD2 on 6 matching bases. V lost 7 bases to trimming and J lost 9 bases, with 16 bases between them. CDR1 is SNHLY, CDR2 FYNNEI, per germline. This CDR3 is 13 amino acids long. The CDR3 DNA reads as TGTGCCAGCACCCTAGACGGGGGAGGTGAGCAGTTCTTC. Amino acid sequence: CASTLDGGGEQFF.

This rearrangement joins TRBV6-5 to TRBJ2-5; 11 bases align to TRBD2. The CDR3 has 15 amino acids. From germline, CDR1 is MNHEY and CDR2 SVGAGI. V shed 6 bases, J shed 1 base, and the junction held 4 bases outside the gene matches. As DNA, the CDR3 is TGTGCCAGCAGCACTAGCGGGGGCACCCAAGAGACCCAGTACTTC. Protein sequence: CASSTSGGTQETQYF.

The chain combines TRBV2 with TRBJ1-6, with TRBD1 as a possible D gene (5 bases). Trimming removed 11 bases from V and 7 bases from J, with 15 bases in between. CDR1 is SNHLY and CDR2 is FYNNEI in the germline V gene. The CDR3 sequence is 13 residues long. The CDR3 protein is CACQGGGNSPLHF. In DNA, the CDR3 is TGTGCCTGCCAGGGAGGAGGGAATTCACCCCTCCACTTT. Variable domain in full (rest from reference TRBV2 and TRBJ1-6): EPEVTQTPSHQVTQMGQEVILRCVPISNHLYFYWYRQILGQKVEFLVSFYNNEISEKSEIFDDQFSVERPDGSNFTLKIRSTKLEDSAMYFCACQGGGNSPLHFGNGTRLTVT.

This clone showed up just once. V is TRBV18 and J is TRBJ1-4; 9 bases fit TRBD1. The V segment lost 6 bases and the J segment 8 bases; nucleotides outside the gene matches: 10. The CDR3 sequence is 15 residues long. CDR1 is KGHSH and CDR2 is LQKENI in the germline V gene. CDR3 loop: CASSTSGTGREKLFF. DNA of the CDR3: TGTGCCAGCTCGACTTCCGGGACAGGGAGGGAAAAACTGTTTTTT.

This chain joins TRBV27 and TRBJ1-4; 10 nucleotides agree with TRBD1. The ends lost 6 bases at V and 5 bases at J; junction bases unmatched: 3. Germline CDR1 is MNHEY and CDR2 is SMNVEV (reference sequence). The CDR3 is 14 residues long. CDR3 DNA sequence: TGTGCCAGCAGGAGGACAGGGGGGAATGAAAAACTGTTTTTT. This sequence encodes CASRRTGGNEKLFF.

The CDR3 here is CATSRDSLGKLFF. CDR3 coding DNA: TGTGCCACCAGTCGGGACAGCCTAGGAAAACTGTTTTTT. This rearrangement joins TRBV24-1 to TRBJ1-4, with TRBD1 matching over 7 bases. Per the germline V gene, CDR1 is KGHDR and CDR2 is SFDVKD. Trimming cost V 6 bases and J 10 bases; bases outside gene matches: 7. CDR3 length equals 13 residues.

This clone was found once. This sequence joins TRBV28 and TRBJ1-1; D uncertain. Germline V lookup: CDR1 MDHEN, CDR2 SYDVKM. The V gene lost 5 bases and the J gene lost 1 base, with 14 bases spanning the gap. CDR3 length: 15 amino acids. CDR3 amino acids: CASSTRWPENTEAFF. The CDR3 bases are TGTGCCAGCAGTACACGATGGCCGGAGAACACTGAAGCTTTCTTT.

This rearrangement joins TRBV3-1 (or the pseudogene TRBV3-2) to TRBJ2-2, with TRBD2 matching over 9 bases. The CDR3 runs 19 residues. V dropped 0 bases and J dropped 8; count of bases not matched to a gene: 16. Germline V lookup: CDR1 LGHDT, CDR2 YNNKEL (reference sequence). The DNA for the CDR3 is TGTGCCAGCAGCCAAGATCGCCGCGGGCGGGAGGGCTCCACGGGGGAGCTGTTTTTT. Protein sequence: CASSQDRRGREGSTGELFF.

This chain joins TRBV5-1 and TRBJ2-5; D might be TRBD2 (5 bases). Germline assignment: CDR1 SGHRS and CDR2 YFSETQ. This CDR3 spans 13 amino acids. The V end was cut by 3 bases, the J end by 2 bases, with 8 bases between. The CDR3 bases are TGCGCCAGCAGCTCCCCGGGGCAAGAGACCCAGTACTTC. Amino acids: CASSSPGQETQYF.

CDR3 amino acids: CASSTGRWGNQPQHF. DNA of the CDR3: TGTGCCAGTAGTACCGGGCGATGGGGCAATCAGCCCCAGCATTTT. This chain uses TRBV19 with TRBJ1-5; D unclear. The CDR3 consists of 15 residues. Germline CDR1 is LNHDA and CDR2 is SQIVND (reference sequence). The V end lost 4 bases, the J end lost 2 bases, and 12 bases lay between the germline ends.

This chain joins TRBV15 and TRBJ1-2, with a tentative D call TRBD1 (5 bases). V lost 0 bases to trimming and J lost 4 bases, with 18 bases between them. The CDR3 loop spans 17 amino acids. The germline V gene has CDR1 LNHNV and CDR2 YYDKDF (reference sequence). CDR3 amino acids: CATSRDYSVGEAYGYTF. The CDR3, as DNA: TGTGCCACCAGCAGAGATTACTCAGTGGGGGAGGCCTATGGCTACACCTTC.

The chain links TRBV5-1 to TRBJ2-2; either TRBD1 or TRBD2 may supply D (6 bases each). Germline CDR1 reads SGHRS; CDR2 reads YFSETQ. V lost 3 bases, J lost 2 bases, and 17 bases lay in between. This CDR3 is 17 amino acids long. This chain's CDR3 is CASSYRGQGPNTGELFF. As DNA, the CDR3 is TGCGCCAGCAGCTACCGGGGGCAGGGCCCTAACACCGGGGAGCTGTTTTTT.

This clone was picked up one time. The chain is built from TRBV5-1 and TRBJ1-4; D possibly corresponds to TRBD1 (5 bases). The CDR3 totals 14 residues. The V gene's germline CDR1 is SGHRS and CDR2 YFSETQ. Trimming stripped 5 bases from V and 7 bases from J, with 15 bases between. In DNA, the CDR3 is TGCGCCAGCAGGGTGACAAACGGGGGTGAAAAACTGTTTTTT. Translated, it gives CASRVTNGGEKLFF.

The rearrangement links TRBV6-5 to TRBJ1-6; 9 bases line up with TRBD1. V lost 4 bases, J lost 7 bases, and 5 bases stayed unmatched. There are 15 residues in the CDR3. CDR1 and CDR2 from the germline V gene are MNHEY and SVGAGI. CDR3 loop: CASSLNRGPNSPLHF. The CDR3 DNA reads as TGTGCCAGCAGTTTGAACAGGGGGCCAAATTCACCCCTCCACTTT.